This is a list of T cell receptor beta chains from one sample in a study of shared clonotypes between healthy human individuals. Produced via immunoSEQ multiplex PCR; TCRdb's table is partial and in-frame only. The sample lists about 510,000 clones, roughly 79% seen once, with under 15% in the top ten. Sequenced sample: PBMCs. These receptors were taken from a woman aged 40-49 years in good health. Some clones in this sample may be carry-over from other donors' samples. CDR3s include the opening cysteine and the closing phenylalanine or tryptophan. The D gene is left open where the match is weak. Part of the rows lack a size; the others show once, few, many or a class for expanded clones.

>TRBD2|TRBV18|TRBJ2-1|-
TGTGCCAGCTCACCCGGACTAGCGGGAGTTCATGAGCAGTTCTTC
CASSPGLAGVHEQFF
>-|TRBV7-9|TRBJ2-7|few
TGTGCCAGCAGCTTAGAAGGGGCAGGAAACTACGAGCAGTACTTC
CASSLEGAGNYEQYF
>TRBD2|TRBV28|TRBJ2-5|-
TGTGCCAGCAGTCCGGGACTAGCGGGAGCAGAGACCCAGTACTTC
CASSPGLAGAETQYF
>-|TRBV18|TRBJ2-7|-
TGTGCCAGCTCTCCCCTAGACGCGTCCTACGAGCAGTACTTC
CASSPLDASYEQYF
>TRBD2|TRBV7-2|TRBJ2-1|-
TGTGCCAGCAGCGGGGGGGGCTCCTACAATGAGCAGTTCTTC
CASSGGGSYNEQFF
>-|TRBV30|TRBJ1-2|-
TGTGCCTGGAGTCTGGGCAGGGGAGGCAACTATGGCTACACCTTC
CAWSLGRGGNYGYTF
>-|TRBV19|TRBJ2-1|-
TGTGCCAGTAGTATTTTCGTGAACGACAATGAGCAGTTCTTC
CASSIFVNDNEQFF
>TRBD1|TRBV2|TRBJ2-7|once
TGTGCCAGCCACCTGGCAGGGGGTGGAGAGCAGTACTTC
CASHLAGGGEQYF
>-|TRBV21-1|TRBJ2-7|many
TGTGCCAGCAGCAAAAACCTCAGGTGCGGGGTCGGCTACGAGCAGTACTTC
CASSKNLRCGVGYEQYF
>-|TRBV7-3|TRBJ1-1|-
TGTGCCAGCAGCTTCGGAACGAACACTGGAGCTTTCTTT
CASSFGTNTGAFF
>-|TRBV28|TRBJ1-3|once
TGTGCCAGCAGTTTAGGTGGAGGGGCTCCCTCTGGAAACACCATATATTTT
CASSLGGGAPSGNTIYF
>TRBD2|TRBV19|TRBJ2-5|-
TGTGCCAGTAGTAAAGGACTAGCGGGAAGCGAGACCCAGTACTTC
CASSKGLAGSETQYF
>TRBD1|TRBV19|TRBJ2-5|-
TGTGCCAGTAGTCCTACAGGGGTACAAGAGACCCAGTACTTC
CASSPTGVQETQYF
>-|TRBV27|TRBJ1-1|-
TGTGCCAGCAGTTTTAGGGGGGACGGAGGCACTGAAGCTTTCTTT
CASSFRGDGGTEAFF
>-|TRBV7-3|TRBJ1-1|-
TGTGCCAGCGGGGAGGACAGGAACACTGAAGCTTTCTTT
CASGEDRNTEAFF
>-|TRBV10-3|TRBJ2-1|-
TGTGCCATCAGTGAGCCCAACAAGGGCTCCTACAATGAGCAGTTCTTC
CAISEPNKGSYNEQFF
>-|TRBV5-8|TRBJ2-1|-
TGTGCCAGCAGCTCGAATAGCGGTAGAAACCCCGATGAGCAGTTCTTC
CASSSNSGRNPDEQFF
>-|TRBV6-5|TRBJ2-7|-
TGTGCCAGCAGTTACGGCAGGGGAACCTACGAGCAGTACTTC
CASSYGRGTYEQYF
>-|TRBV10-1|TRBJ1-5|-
TGCGCCAGCATGACACAGCGGGGCAATCAGCCCCAGCATTTT
CASMTQRGNQPQHF
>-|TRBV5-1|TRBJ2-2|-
TGCGCCAGCAGCTTGGTTAGTACCACGAACACCGGGGAGCTGTTTTTT
CASSLVSTTNTGELFF
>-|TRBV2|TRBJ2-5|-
TGTGCCAGCAGAAGCGCAGAGACCCAGTACTTC
CASRSAETQYF
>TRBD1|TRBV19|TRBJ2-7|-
TGTGCCAGTAGTATCGGGACAGGGTACGAGCAGTACTTC
CASSIGTGYEQYF
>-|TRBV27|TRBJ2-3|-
TGTGCCAGCAGTTTAAGGAATGGACTGGTGGGCACAGATACGCAGTATTTT
CASSLRNGLVGTDTQYF
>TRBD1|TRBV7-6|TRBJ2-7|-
TGTGCCAGCAGCTTGGGCCCGGGACAGGGCGCCTACGAGCAGTACTTC
CASSLGPGQGAYEQYF
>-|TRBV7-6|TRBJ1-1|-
TGTGCCAGCAGCTTAAAGGGCGGGCTGAACACTGAAGCTTTCTTT
CASSLKGGLNTEAFF
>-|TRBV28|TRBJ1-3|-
TGTGCCAGCAGTTGGGGTGGAAACACCATATATTTT
CASSWGGNTIYF
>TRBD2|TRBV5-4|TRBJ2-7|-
TGTGCCAGCAGCTCCTGGACTAGCGGGGAGACCTACGAGCAGTACTTC
CASSSWTSGETYEQYF
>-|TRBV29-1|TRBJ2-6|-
TGCAGCGTTACGTTTTCCGCGGGTGGTGGGGCCAACGTCCTGACTTTC
CSVTFSAGGGANVLTF
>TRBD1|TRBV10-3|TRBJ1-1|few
TGTGCCATCAGTGAGAGACAGGGATACACTGAAGCTTTCTTT
CAISERQGYTEAFF
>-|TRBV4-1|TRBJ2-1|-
TGCGCCAGCAGCCAAGATGAAAACCCCCGGACTATCAGCTACAATGAGCAGTTCTTC
CASSQDENPRTISYNEQFF
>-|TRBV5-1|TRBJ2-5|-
TGCGCCAGCAGCGCCACGGGGTACGAGACCCAGTACTTC
CASSATGYETQYF
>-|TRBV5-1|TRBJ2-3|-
TGCGCCAGCAGCCAGGGGCTAGGGATTGACACAGATACGCAGTATTTT
CASSQGLGIDTDTQYF
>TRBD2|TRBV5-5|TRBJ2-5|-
TGTGCCAGCAGCTTGGGACTAGCGAGGGAGACCCAGTACTTC
CASSLGLARETQYF
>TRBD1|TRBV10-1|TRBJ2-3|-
TGCGCCAGCAGCGGGGACAGGTCGGTTGCAGATACGCAGTATTTT
CASSGDRSVADTQYF
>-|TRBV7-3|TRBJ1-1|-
TGTGCCAGCAGCTTAAATGCAGGGGAGAACACTGAAGCTTTCTTT
CASSLNAGENTEAFF
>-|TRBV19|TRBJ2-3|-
TGTGCCAGTAGCCCAAACGGGGCTCATAGCACAGATACGCAGTATTTT
CASSPNGAHSTDTQYF
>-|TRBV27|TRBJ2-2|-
TGTGCCAGCAGTTTTCGGAGGCTCCTGAAGTCCGGGGAGCTGTTTTTT
CASSFRRLLKSGELFF
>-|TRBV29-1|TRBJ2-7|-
TGCAGCGTTGAAGATCGGGGCACAGGGTCTTTCGGTGAGCAGTACTTC
CSVEDRGTGSFGEQYF
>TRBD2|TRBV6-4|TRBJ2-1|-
TGTGCCAGCAGTGATTCGGGACTAGCGGATTACAATGAGCAGTTCTTC
CASSDSGLADYNEQFF
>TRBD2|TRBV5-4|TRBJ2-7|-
TGTGCCACGAGGGGAGGGTCGGGCTACGAGCAGTACTTC
CATRGGSGYEQYF
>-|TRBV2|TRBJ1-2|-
TGTGCCAGCAGCGGCCGGAACTATGGCTACACCTTC
CASSGRNYGYTF
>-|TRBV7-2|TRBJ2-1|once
TGTGCCAGCAGCTTCGCGAACTACAATGAGCAGTTCTTC
CASSFANYNEQFF
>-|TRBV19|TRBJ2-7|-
TGTGCCAGTAGTATCGCGACGGGTCCGTCCTACGAGCAGTACTTC
CASSIATGPSYEQYF
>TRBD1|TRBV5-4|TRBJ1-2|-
TGTGCCAGCAGCTCGGGACAGACCGCTTTTGGCTACACCTTC
CASSSGQTAFGYTF
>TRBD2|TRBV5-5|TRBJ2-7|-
TGTGCCAGCAGCCGCGTAGCGGGAGGGCGCTACGAGCAGTACTTC
CASSRVAGGRYEQYF
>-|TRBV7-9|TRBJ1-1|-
TGTGCCAGCAGCCTTCGATCCGGAGACACTGAAGCTTTCTTT
CASSLRSGDTEAFF
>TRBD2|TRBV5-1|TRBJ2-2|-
TGCGCCAGCAGCCAGAAGGTAGCGGGAGGGACCGGGGAGCTGTTTTTT
CASSQKVAGGTGELFF
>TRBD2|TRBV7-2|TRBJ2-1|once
TGTGCCAGCAGCTTAACTAGCGGTCACAATGAGCAGTTCTTC
CASSLTSGHNEQFF
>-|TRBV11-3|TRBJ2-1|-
TGTGCCAGCAGCTCTCGACTTGTTTCCTACAATGAGCAGTTCTTC
CASSSRLVSYNEQFF